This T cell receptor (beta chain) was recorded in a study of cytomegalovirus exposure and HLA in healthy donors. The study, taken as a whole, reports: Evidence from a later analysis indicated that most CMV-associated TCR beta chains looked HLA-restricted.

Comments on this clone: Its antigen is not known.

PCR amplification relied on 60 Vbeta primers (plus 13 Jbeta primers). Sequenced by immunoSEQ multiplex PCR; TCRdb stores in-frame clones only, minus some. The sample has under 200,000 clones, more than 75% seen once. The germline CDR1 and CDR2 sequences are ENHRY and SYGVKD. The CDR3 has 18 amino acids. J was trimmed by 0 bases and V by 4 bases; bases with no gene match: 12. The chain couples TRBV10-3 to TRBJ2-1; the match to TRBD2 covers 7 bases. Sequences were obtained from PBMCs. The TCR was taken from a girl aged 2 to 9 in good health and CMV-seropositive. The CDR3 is CAISVKSGEALSYNEQFF. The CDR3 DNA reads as TGTGCCATCAGTGTGAAAAGCGGGGAGGCCCTCTCCTACAATGAGCAGTTCTTC.